Listed here are 11 T cell receptor beta chains from one sample, sequenced in a study of PD-1 blockade in classical Hodgkin lymphoma. Time point described: cycle 4 day 1 (C4D1), after more than 5 weeks of nivolumab. The patients all showed relapse after autologous stem cell transplantation, while their brentuximab vedotin exposure varied. The table came from immunoSEQ multiplex PCR; TCRdb's copy has only in-frame clones and leaves some out. The data hold about 25,000 clones, with 65% to 80% observed a single time. The sequencing used peripheral blood mononuclear cells (PBMCs), collected before the fourth cycle of nivolumab. Receptor source: a human donor with classical Hodgkin lymphoma.

This chain uses TRBV7-3 with TRBJ1-1, with D possibly matching TRBD1 (5 bases). The CDR3 is 13 residues long. V lost 5 bases and J 4 bases, leaving 11 bases between the germline ends. Germline CDR1 is SGHTA and CDR2 is FQGTGA. CDR3 sequence (DNA): TGTGCCAGCAGCCCTCAGGGCGGCACTGAAGCTTTCTTT. Protein sequence: CASSPQGGTEAFF.

The V gene is TRBV10-3, the J gene TRBJ2-1, with D unresolved. With 2 bases removed from V and 3 bases from J, the gap between germline ends came to 5 bases. The CDR3 extends over 13 amino acids. CDR1 ENHRY and CDR2 SYGVKD come from the germline V gene. The CDR3 coding sequence is TGTGCCATCAGTGAGAGACTCTACAATGAGCAGTTCTTC. Translated: CAISERLYNEQFF.

CDR3 loop: CASTPDRGNYGYTF. In DNA form, the CDR3 reads TGTGCCAGCACCCCGGACAGGGGGAACTATGGCTACACCTTC. V is TRBV5-4 and J is TRBJ1-2; 10 bases are shared with TRBD1. Germline V gives CDR1 SGHNT, CDR2 YYREEE (reference sequence). J lost 2 bases, V lost 6 bases, and 4 bases had no gene match. The CDR3 is 14 amino acids.

The V call is TRBV5-1, the J call TRBJ2-3; D is uncertain. CDR3 size: 16 residues. Trimming left V 4 bases short and J 3 bases short, with 18 bases between. Germline V gene sequence: CDR1 SGHRS, CDR2 YFSETQ. This CDR3 is CASSATGSRVTDTQYF. In nucleotides, the CDR3 is TGCGCCAGCAGCGCCACCGGGTCCAGAGTAACAGATACGCAGTATTTT.

The chain joins TRBV28 to TRBJ1-2, with 8 bases identical to TRBD1. This CDR3 has 14 residues. The germline V gene has CDR1 MDHEN and CDR2 SYDVKM. J lost 6 bases, V lost 5 bases, and 8 bases had no gene match. The CDR3 protein is CASSKTGDFDGYTF. CDR3 nucleotide sequence: TGTGCCAGCAGTAAGACAGGGGACTTCGATGGCTACACCTTC.

CDR3 region: CASSLHSGAQETQYF. DNA of the CDR3: TGTGCCAGCAGCCTGCACTCCGGGGCCCAAGAGACCCAGTACTTC. The chain has TRBV5-8 and TRBJ2-5; D is possibly TRBD1 or TRBD2 (5 bases each). Germline V gene data show CDR1 as SGHTS and CDR2 as YDEGEE. V lost 4 bases and J lost 1, with 14 bases in between. The CDR3 is 15 residues long.

The V gene is TRBV5-1, the J gene TRBJ2-2, with a tentative D call TRBD1 (6 bases). The CDR3 is 13 residues long. The V end lost 4 bases, the J end lost 9 bases, and 13 bases lay between the germline ends. Germline V lookup: CDR1 SGHRS, CDR2 YFSETQ. CDR3 amino acids: CASSEQGRRELFF. In DNA, the CDR3 is TGCGCCAGCAGCGAACAGGGTCGCCGGGAGCTGTTTTTT.

The CDR3 DNA reads TGTGCCAGCACCAGGTTGGAGGGCAATGAGCAGTTCTTC. Protein sequence: CASTRLEGNEQFF. This chain joins TRBV6-6 and TRBJ2-1; D is possibly TRBD2 (6 bases). V lost 7 bases, J lost 6 bases, and 13 bases lay in between. The CDR3 runs 13 residues. The germline CDR1 and CDR2 sequences are MNHNY and SVGAGI (reference sequence).

The rearrangement uses TRBV15 and TRBJ2-5; the D is unclear. From germline, CDR1 is LNHNV and CDR2 YYDKDF (reference sequence). The V and J ends lost 4 bases and 4 bases respectively, with 10 bases between them. The CDR3 has 13 residues. CDR3 loop: CATSIRFSETQYF. The CDR3 DNA is TGTGCCACCAGCATCCGGTTTTCAGAGACCCAGTACTTC.

The chain employs TRBV11-2 and TRBJ1-1, with D uncertain. The CDR3 has 15 residues. V was clipped by 3 bases and J by 3 bases, with 14 bases between them. Germline CDR1 and CDR2: SGHAT and FQNNGV. The CDR3 spells CASSLQHSSYTEAFF. The CDR3 region has the DNA TGTGCCAGCAGCTTGCAACACAGCTCGTACACTGAAGCTTTCTTT.

This clone was observed at least ten times. The chain carries TRBV15 and TRBJ2-3; D unresolved. The CDR3 contains 14 residues. CDR1 and CDR2 (germline): LNHNV, YYDKDF (reference sequence). Trimming removed 5 bases at V and 2 bases at J, with 11 bases between. The CDR3 protein is CATSPGLPTDTQYF. Written as DNA, the CDR3 is TGTGCCACCAGCCCCGGGCTCCCCACAGATACGCAGTATTTT.